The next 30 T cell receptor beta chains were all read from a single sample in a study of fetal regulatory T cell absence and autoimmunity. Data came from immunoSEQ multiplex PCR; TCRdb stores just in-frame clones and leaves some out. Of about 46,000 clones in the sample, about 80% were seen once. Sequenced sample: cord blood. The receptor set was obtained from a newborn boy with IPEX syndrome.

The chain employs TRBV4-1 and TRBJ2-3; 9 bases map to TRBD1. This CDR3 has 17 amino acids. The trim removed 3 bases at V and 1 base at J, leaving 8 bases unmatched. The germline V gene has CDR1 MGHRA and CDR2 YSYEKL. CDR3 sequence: CASSHERQGGGTDTQYF. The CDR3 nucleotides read TGCGCCAGCAGCCACGAGAGACAGGGGGGGGGCACAGATACGCAGTATTTT.

The CDR3 region has the DNA TGTGCCAGCAGCCCAAGGAGTTTTCATGAAAAACTGTTTTTT. Protein sequence: CASSPRSFHEKLFF. The chain uses TRBV9 and TRBJ1-4; D remains unclear. Germline CDR1 is SGDLS and CDR2 is YYNGEE. V dropped 4 bases and J dropped 6 bases, with 13 bases sitting between them. The CDR3 sequence is 14 residues long.

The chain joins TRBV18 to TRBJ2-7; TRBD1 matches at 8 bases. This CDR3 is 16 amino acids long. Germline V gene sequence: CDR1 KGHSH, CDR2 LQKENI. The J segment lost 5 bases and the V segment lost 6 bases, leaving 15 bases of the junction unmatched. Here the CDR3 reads CASSSVSPRGRDEQYF. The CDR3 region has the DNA TGTGCCAGCTCCTCCGTGAGCCCCAGGGGGCGCGACGAGCAGTACTTC.

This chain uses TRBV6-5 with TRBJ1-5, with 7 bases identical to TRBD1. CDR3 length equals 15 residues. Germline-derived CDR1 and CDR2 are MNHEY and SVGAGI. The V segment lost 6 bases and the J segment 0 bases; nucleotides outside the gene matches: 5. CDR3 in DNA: TGTGCCAGCAGGCAACAGGGGAATAGCAATCAGCCCCAGCATTTT. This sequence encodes CASRQQGNSNQPQHF.

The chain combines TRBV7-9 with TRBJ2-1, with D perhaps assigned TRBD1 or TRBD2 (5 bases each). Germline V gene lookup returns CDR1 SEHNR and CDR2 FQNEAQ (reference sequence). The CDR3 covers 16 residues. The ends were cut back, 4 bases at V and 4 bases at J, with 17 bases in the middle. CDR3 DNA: TGTGCCAGCAGCTCCCGAGAGGGGCAAAATTACAATGAGCAGTTCTTC. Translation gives CASSSREGQNYNEQFF.

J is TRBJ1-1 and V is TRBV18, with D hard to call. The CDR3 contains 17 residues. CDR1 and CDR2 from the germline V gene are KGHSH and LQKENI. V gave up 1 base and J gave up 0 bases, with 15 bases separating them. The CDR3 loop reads CASSPLGLNIMNTEAFF. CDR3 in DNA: TGTGCCAGCTCACCACTCGGTCTTAATATCATGAACACTGAAGCTTTCTTT.

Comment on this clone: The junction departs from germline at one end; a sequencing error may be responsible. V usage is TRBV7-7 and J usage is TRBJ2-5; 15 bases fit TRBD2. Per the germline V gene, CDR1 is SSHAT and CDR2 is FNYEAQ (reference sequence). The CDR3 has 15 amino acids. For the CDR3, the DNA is TGTGCTAGCAGCTTAGGGACTAGCGGGGGGGAGACCCAGTACTTC. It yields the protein CASSLGTSGGETQYF. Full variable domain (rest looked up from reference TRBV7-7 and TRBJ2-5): GAGVSQSPRYKVTKRGQDVTLRCDPISSHATLYWYQQALGQGPEFLTYFNYEAQPDKSGLPSDRFSAERPEGSISTLTIQRTEQRDSAMYRCASSLGTSGGETQYFGPGTRLLVL.

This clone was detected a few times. CDR3 in DNA: TGTGCCAGCAGTCCAGCGGTAGGGGAGCAGTACTTC. It specifies CASSPAVGEQYF. The chain employs TRBV27 and TRBJ2-7, with D maybe TRBD2 (5 bases). Germline lookup yields CDR1 MNHEY and CDR2 SMNVEV (reference sequence). The V and J ends lost 5 bases and 7 bases respectively, with 12 bases between them. The CDR3 is made up of 12 amino acids.

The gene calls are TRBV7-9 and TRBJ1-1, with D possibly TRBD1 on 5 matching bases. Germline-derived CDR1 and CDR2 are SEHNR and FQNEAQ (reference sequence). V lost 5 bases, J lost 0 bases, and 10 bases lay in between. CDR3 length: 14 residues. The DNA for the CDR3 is TGTGCCAGCAGCCCGACAGCCTTGAACACTGAAGCTTTCTTT. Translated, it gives CASSPTALNTEAFF.

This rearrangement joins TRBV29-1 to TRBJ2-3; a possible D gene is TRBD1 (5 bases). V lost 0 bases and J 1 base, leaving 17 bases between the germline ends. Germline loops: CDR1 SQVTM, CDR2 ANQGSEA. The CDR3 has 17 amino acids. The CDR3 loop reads CSVEDFLGRVGTDTQYF. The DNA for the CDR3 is TGCAGCGTTGAAGATTTCCTAGGCAGGGTGGGCACAGATACGCAGTATTTT.

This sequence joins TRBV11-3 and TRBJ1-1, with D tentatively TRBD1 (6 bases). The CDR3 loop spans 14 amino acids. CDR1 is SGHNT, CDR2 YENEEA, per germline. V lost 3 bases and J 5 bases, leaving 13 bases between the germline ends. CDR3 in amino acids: CASSFVTGMTEAFF. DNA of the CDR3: TGTGCCAGCAGCTTCGTCACAGGGATGACTGAAGCTTTCTTT.

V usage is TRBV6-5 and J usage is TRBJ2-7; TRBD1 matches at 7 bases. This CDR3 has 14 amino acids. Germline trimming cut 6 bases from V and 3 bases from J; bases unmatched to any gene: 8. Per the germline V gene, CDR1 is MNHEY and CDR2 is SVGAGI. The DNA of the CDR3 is TGTGCCAGCAGGAGGGCCAGGGGGAACTACGAGCAGTACTTC. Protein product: CASRRARGNYEQYF.

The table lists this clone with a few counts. DNA for the CDR3: TGTGCCAGCAGTGACCACACTAGCAATCAGCCCCAGCATTTT. Translated: CASSDHTSNQPQHF. The chain joins TRBV25-1 to TRBJ1-5; D call uncertain. The CDR3 is 14 amino acids. Trimming took off 3 bases at V and 0 bases at J, with 6 bases between the two ends. CDR1 and CDR2 (germline): MGHDK, SYGVNS. The full variable domain, its missing parts supplied by reference TRBV25-1 and TRBJ1-5, is EADIYQTPRYLVIGTGKKITLECSQTMGHDKMYWYQQDPGMELHLIHYSYGVNSTEKGDLSSESTVSRIRTEHFPLTLESARPSHTSQYLCASSDHTSNQPQHFGDGTRLSIL.

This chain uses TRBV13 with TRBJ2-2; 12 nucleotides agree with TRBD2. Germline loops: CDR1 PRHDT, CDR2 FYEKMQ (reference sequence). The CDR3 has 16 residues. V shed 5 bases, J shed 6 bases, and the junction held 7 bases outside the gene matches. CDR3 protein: CASSPGGLAGPGELFF. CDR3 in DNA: TGTGCCAGCAGCCCAGGGGGACTAGCGGGCCCCGGGGAGCTGTTTTTT.

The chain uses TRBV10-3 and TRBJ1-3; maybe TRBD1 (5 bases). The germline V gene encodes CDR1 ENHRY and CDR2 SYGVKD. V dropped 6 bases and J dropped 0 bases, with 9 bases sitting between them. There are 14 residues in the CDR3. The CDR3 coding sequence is TGTGCCATCAGACCGACAGACTCTGGAAACACCATATATTTT. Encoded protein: CAIRPTDSGNTIYF.

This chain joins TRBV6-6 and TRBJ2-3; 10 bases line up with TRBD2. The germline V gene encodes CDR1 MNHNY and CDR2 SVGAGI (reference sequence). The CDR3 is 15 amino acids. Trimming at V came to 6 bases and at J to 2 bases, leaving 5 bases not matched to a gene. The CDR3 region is CASRDSGGLTDTQYF. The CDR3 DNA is TGTGCCAGCAGAGATAGCGGGGGGCTCACAGATACGCAGTATTTT.

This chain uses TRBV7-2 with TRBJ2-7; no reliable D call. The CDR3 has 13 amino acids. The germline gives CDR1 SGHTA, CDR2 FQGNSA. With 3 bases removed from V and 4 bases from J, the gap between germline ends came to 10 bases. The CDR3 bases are TGTGCCAGCAGCTTTTTAATCGGATACGAGCAGTACTTC. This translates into CASSFLIGYEQYF.

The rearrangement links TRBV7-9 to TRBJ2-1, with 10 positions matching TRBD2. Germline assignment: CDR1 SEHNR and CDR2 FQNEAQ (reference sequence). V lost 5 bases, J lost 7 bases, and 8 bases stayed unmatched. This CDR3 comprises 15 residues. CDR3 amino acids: CASSLEAGGRNEQFF. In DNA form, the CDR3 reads TGTGCCAGCAGCCTCGAAGCGGGAGGGAGGAATGAGCAGTTCTTC. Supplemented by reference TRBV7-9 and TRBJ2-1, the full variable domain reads DTGVSQNPRHKITKRGQNVTFRCDPISEHNRLYWYRQTLGQGPEFLTYFQNEAQLEKSRLLSDRFSAERPKGSFSTLEIQRTEQGDSAMYLCASSLEAGGRNEQFFGPGTRLTVL.

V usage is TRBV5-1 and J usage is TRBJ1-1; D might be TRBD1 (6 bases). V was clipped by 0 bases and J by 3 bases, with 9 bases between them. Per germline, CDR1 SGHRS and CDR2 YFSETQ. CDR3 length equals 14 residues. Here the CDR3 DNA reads TGCGCCAGCAGCTTGGCCCGGGGGCACACTGAAGCTTTCTTT. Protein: CASSLARGHTEAFF. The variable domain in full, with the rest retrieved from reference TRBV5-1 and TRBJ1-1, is KAGVTQTPRYLIKTRGQQVTLSCSPISGHRSVSWYQQTPGQGLQFLFEYFSETQRNKGNFPGRFSGRQFSNSRSEMNVSTLELGDSALYLCASSLARGHTEAFFGQGTRLTVV.

This chain's CDR3 is CASSLAGGEKLFF. CDR3 DNA sequence: TGTGCCAGCAGCTTAGCGGGGGGTGAAAAACTGTTTTTT. This sequence joins TRBV7-8 and TRBJ1-4, with a tentative D call TRBD1 (5 bases). V was clipped by 0 bases and J by 7 bases, with 6 bases between them. Per the germline V gene, CDR1 is SGHVS and CDR2 is FQNEAQ. The CDR3 runs to 13 residues.

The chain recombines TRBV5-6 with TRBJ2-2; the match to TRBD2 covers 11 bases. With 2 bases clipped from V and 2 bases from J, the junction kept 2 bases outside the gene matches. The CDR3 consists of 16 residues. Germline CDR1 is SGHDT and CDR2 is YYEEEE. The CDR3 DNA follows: TGTGCCAGCAGCTTCCTAGCGGGAGGTAACACCGGGGAGCTGTTTTTT. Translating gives CASSFLAGGNTGELFF.

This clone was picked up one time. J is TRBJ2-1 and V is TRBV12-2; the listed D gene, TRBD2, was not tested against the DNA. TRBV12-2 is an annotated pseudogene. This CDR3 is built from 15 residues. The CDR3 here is CASRCQGLGRNEQFF. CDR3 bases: TGTGCAAGTCGTTGTCAGGGACTAGGGAGGAATGAGCAGTTCTTC.

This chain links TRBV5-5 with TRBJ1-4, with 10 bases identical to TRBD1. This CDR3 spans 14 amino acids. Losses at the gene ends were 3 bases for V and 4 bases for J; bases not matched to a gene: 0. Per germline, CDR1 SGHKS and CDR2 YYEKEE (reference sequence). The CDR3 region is CASSWTGGNEKLFF. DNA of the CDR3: TGTGCCAGCAGCTGGACAGGGGGTAATGAAAAACTGTTTTTT.

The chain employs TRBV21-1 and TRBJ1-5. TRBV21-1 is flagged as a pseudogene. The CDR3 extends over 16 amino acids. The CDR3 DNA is TGTGCCAGCAGCAAGTTCCGAGGGGGGGAGAATCAGCCCCAGCATTTT. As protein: CASSKFRGGENQPQHF.

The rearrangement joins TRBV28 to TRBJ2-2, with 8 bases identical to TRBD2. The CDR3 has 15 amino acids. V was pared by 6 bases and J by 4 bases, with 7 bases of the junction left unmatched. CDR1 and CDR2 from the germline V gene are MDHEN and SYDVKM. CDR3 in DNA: TGTGCCAGCAGGGGCGGACTAGCCGGCACCGGGGAGCTGTTTTTT. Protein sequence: CASRGGLAGTGELFF.

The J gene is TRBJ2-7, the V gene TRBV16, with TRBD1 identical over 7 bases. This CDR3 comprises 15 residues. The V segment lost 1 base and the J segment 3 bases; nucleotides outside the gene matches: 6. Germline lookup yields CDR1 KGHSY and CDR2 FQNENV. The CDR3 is CASSQWSQGDYEQYF. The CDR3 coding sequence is TGTGCCAGCAGCCAATGGAGTCAGGGGGACTACGAGCAGTACTTC.

The CDR3 region has the DNA TGTGCCAGCAGTCCACGGACAGGGAACACTGAAGCTTTCTTT. Translating gives CASSPRTGNTEAFF. V and J are TRBV27 and TRBJ1-1, with 7 bases matching TRBD1. V shed 5 bases and J 1 base; nucleotides not matched to a gene: 4. Germline V gene sequence: CDR1 MNHEY, CDR2 SMNVEV (reference sequence). This CDR3 has 14 residues.

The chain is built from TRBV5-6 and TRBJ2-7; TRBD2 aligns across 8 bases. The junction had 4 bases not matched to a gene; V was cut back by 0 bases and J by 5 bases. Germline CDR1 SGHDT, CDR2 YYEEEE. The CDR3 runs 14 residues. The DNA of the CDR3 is TGTGCCAGCAGCTTGGGACTAGCGATGGACGAGCAGTACTTC. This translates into CASSLGLAMDEQYF.

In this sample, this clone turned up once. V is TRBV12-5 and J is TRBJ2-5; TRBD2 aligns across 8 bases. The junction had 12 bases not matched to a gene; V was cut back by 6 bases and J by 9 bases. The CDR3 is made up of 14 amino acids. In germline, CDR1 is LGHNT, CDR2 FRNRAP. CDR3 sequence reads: CASGSIGRAWAQYF. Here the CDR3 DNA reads TGTGCTAGTGGCAGTATCGGGAGGGCATGGGCCCAGTACTTC.

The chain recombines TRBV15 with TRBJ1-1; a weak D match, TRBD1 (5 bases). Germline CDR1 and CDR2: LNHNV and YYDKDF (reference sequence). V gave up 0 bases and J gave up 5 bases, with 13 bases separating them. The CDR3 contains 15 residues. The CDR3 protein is CATSRDRPGVTEAFF. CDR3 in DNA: TGTGCCACCAGCAGAGATAGACCGGGGGTGACTGAAGCTTTCTTT.